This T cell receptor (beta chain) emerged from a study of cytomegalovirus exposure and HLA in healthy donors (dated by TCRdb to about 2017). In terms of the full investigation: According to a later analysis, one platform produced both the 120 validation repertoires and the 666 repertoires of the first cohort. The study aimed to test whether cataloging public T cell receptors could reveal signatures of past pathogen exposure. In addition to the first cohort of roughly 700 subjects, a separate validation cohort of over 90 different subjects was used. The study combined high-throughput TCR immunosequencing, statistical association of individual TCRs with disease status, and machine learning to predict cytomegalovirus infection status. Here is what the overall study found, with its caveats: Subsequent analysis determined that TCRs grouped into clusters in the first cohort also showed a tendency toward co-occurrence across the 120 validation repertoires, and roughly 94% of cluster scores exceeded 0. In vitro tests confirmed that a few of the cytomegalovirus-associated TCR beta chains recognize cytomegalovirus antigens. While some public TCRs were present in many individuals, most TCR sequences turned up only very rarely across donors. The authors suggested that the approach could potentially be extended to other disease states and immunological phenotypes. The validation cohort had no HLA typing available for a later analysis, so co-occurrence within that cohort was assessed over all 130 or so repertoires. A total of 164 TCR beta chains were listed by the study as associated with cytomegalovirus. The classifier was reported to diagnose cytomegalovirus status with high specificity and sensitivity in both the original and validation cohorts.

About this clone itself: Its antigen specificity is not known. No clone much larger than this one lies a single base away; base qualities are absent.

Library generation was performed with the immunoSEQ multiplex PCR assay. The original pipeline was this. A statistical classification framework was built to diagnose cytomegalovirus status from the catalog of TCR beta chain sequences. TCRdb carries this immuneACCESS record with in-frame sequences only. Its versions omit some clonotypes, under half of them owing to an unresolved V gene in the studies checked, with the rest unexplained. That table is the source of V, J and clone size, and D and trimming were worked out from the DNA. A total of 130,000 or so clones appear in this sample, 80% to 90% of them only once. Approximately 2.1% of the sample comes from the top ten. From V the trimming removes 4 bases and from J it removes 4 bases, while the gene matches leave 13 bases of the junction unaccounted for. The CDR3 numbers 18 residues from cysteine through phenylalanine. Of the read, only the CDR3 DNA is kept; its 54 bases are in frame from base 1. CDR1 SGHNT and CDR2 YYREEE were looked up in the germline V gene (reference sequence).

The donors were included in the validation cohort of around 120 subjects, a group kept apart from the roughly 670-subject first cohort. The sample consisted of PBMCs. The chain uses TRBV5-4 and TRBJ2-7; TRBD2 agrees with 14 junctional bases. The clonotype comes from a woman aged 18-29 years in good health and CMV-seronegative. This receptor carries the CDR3 CASSPMGLAGASPYEQYF. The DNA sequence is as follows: TGTGCCAGCAGCCCGATGGGACTAGCGGGAGCTTCCCCATACGAGCAGTACTTC.